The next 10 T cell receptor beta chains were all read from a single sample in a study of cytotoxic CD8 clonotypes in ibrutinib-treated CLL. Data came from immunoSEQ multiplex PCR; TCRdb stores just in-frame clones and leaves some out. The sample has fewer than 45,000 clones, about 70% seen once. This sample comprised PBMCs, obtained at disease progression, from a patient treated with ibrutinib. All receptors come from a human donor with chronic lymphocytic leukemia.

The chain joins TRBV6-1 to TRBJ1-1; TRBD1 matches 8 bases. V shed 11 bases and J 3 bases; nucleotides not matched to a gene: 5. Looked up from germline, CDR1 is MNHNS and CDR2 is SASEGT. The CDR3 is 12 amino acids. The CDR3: CAGQGEYTEAFF. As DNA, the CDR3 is TGTGCCGGACAGGGTGAGTACACTGAAGCTTTCTTT.

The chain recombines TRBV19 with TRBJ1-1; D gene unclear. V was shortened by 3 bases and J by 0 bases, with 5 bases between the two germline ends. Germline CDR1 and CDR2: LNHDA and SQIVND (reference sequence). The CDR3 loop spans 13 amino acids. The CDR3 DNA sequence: TGTGCCAGTAGTATTCAGGTGAACACTGAAGCTTTCTTT. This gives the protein CASSIQVNTEAFF.

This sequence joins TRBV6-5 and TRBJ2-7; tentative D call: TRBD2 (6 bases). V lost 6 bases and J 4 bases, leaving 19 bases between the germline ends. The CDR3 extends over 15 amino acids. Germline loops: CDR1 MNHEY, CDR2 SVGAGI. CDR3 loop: CASRRGRGSGYEQYF. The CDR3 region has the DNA TGTGCCAGCAGAAGGGGCCGGGGGTCGGGGTACGAGCAGTACTTC.

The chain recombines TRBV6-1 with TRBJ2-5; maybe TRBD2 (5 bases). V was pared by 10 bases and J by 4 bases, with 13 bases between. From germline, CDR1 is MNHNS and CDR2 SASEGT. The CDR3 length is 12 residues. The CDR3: CATHGVLETQYF. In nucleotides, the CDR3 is TGTGCCACTCACGGGGTGTTAGAGACCCAGTACTTC.

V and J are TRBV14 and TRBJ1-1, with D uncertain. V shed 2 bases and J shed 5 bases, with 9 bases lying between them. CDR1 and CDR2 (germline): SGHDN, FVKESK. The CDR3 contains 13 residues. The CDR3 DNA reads TGTGCCAGCAGCCAAACGGAGGGTACTGAAGCTTTCTTT. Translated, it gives CASSQTEGTEAFF.

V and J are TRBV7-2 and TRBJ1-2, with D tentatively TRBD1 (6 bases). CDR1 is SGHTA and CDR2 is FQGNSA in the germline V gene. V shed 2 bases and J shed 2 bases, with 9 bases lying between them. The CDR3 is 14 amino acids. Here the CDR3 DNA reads TGTGCCAGCAGCTTAAGGCAGGGGAACTATGGCTACACCTTC. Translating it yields CASSLRQGNYGYTF.

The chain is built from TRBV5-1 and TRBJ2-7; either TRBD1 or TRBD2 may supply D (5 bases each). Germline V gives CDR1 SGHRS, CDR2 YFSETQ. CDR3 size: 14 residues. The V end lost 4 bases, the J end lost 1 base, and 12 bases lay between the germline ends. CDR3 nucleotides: TGCGCCAGCAGCGGGGCGGGTGTATCCTACGAGCAGTACTTC. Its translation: CASSGAGVSYEQYF. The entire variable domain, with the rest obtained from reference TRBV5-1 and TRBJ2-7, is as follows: KAGVTQTPRYLIKTRGQQVTLSCSPISGHRSVSWYQQTPGQGLQFLFEYFSETQRNKGNFPGRFSGRQFSNSRSEMNVSTLELGDSALYLCASSGAGVSYEQYFGPGTRLTVT.

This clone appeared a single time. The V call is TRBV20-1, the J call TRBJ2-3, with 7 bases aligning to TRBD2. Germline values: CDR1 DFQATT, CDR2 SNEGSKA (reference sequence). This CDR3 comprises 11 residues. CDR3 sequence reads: CSGSSGATQYF. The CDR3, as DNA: TGCAGCGGATCGAGCGGGGCTACGCAGTATTTT.

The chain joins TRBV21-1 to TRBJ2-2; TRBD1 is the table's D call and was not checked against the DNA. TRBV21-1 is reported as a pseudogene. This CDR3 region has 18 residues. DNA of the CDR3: TGTGCCAGCAGCATCCCTCGGGCCTTACAGGGGTACACCGGGGAGCTGTTTTTT. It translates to CASSIPRALQGYTGELFF.

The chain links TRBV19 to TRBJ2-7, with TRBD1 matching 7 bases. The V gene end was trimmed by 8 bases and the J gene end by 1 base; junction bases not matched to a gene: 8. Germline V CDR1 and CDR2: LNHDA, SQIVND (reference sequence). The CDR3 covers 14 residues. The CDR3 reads CASSFTGASYEQYF. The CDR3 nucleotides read TGTGCCAGTTCCTTCACAGGGGCTTCCTACGAGCAGTACTTC.